These 19 T cell receptor beta chains share one sample of origin, sequenced in a study of cytomegalovirus exposure and HLA in healthy donors. The PCR made use of 60 Vbeta and 13 Jbeta primers. Libraries were prepared by immunoSEQ multiplex PCR; TCRdb keeps only in-frame clonotypes and omits some of them. The table records about 130,000 clones, roughly 78% of them present only once. Sample: PBMCs. The receptors were sampled from a young man in good health.

This chain links TRBV6-5 with TRBJ2-5, with 9 bases identical to TRBD2. The CDR3 is 15 residues long. J lost 1 base, V lost 2 bases, and 2 bases had no gene match. The germline V gene has CDR1 MNHEY and CDR2 SVGAGI. The CDR3 bases are TGTGCCAGCAGTTACAGGACTAGCGCCCAAGAGACCCAGTACTTC. Translation: CASSYRTSAQETQYF.

CDR3 amino acids: CASSLQQVDGYTF. The CDR3 DNA is TGTGCCAGCAGCTTGCAGCAGGTAGATGGCTACACCTTC. The V gene is TRBV5-4, the J gene TRBJ1-2; D remains unclear. Germline V gene lookup returns CDR1 SGHNT and CDR2 YYREEE (reference sequence). Between the trimmed V and J ends, which lost 1 base and 6 bases, there was a span of 10 bases. The CDR3 is 13 residues long.

This chain connects TRBV7-9 to TRBJ2-2, with D possibly TRBD1 on 5 matching bases. CDR3 length: 14 residues. Per the germline V gene, CDR1 is SEHNR and CDR2 is FQNEAQ (reference sequence). The V end was cut by 3 bases, the J end by 6 bases, with 11 bases between. The CDR3 loop is CASSFTGAAGELFF. Here the CDR3 DNA reads TGTGCCAGCAGCTTTACTGGGGCGGCCGGGGAGCTGTTTTTT.

Regarding this clone: Other DNA sequences of this sample code for an identical CDR3. The CDR3 sequence: CASSLELAGAYEQYF. The CDR3 DNA sequence: TGCGCCAGCAGCTTGGAACTAGCGGGGGCCTACGAGCAGTACTTC. The chain is built from TRBV5-1 and TRBJ2-7; 11 bases agree with TRBD2. From germline, CDR1 is SGHRS and CDR2 YFSETQ. The CDR3 consists of 15 residues. With V trimmed by 0 bases and J by 2 bases, 1 base remained unmatched.

The chain carries TRBV11-2 and TRBJ2-1, with TRBD1 identical over 7 bases. After removal of 2 bases from V and 6 bases from J, the junction contained 4 bases not matched to a gene. The germline V gene encodes CDR1 SGHAT and CDR2 FQNNGV. This CDR3 region has 14 residues. The CDR3 bases are TGTGCCAGCAGCTTACTCCGGACAGGCAATGAGCAGTTCTTC. Protein: CASSLLRTGNEQFF.

This sequence joins TRBV6-4 and TRBJ2-2; the match to TRBD1 covers 7 bases. The CDR3 is 17 residues long. Germline V gives CDR1 MRHNA, CDR2 SNTAGT. Trimming removed 2 bases from V and 2 bases from J; junction bases left unmatched: 8. The CDR3 DNA follows: TGTGCCAGCAGTGACGGGGAGACAGGGTCAAACACCGGGGAGCTGTTTTTT. It codes for CASSDGETGSNTGELFF.

The chain uses TRBV9 and TRBJ2-1; 9 bases are a match to TRBD1. This CDR3 comprises 16 residues. Germline trimming cut 4 bases from V and 4 bases from J; bases unmatched to any gene: 9. Germline V gene sequence: CDR1 SGDLS, CDR2 YYNGEE. The chain's CDR3 is CASSRAGQGSYNEQFF. The CDR3 nucleotides read TGTGCCAGCAGCCGTGCGGGACAGGGTAGTTACAATGAGCAGTTCTTC.

The chain joins TRBV9 to TRBJ2-2, with TRBD2 identical over 10 bases. The V gene end was trimmed by 1 base and the J gene end by 6 bases; junction bases not matched to a gene: 6. This CDR3 has 16 amino acids. Germline V CDR1 and CDR2: SGDLS, YYNGEE. The CDR3 here is CASSVSAGGQPGELFF. The CDR3 coding sequence is TGTGCCAGCAGCGTATCAGCGGGAGGGCAGCCCGGGGAGCTGTTTTTT.

J is TRBJ2-3 and V is TRBV18; D might be TRBD2 (6 bases). The germline V gene has CDR1 KGHSH and CDR2 LQKENI. Trimming pared 3 bases from V and 2 bases from J, leaving 18 bases between. The CDR3 extends over 17 amino acids. DNA for the CDR3: TGTGCCAGCTCACCCGGTGGAGGGAGTGGGTTCACAGATACGCAGTATTTT. Its protein product is CASSPGGGSGFTDTQYF.

This clone appeared a single time. The chain couples TRBV7-9 to TRBJ2-1; 7 bases align to TRBD2. The germline gives CDR1 SEHNR, CDR2 FQNEAQ (reference sequence). CDR3 size: 16 residues. Germline trimming cut 5 bases from V and 8 bases from J; bases unmatched to any gene: 15. The CDR3 DNA reads TGTGCCAGCAGCCCCATCGGGACTATTGACTCGTATGAGCAGTTCTTC. Translation gives CASSPIGTIDSYEQFF.

The CDR3 sequence: CASSPETSGRHEQFF. CDR3 nucleotide sequence: TGTGCCAGCTCACCAGAGACTAGCGGGAGGCATGAGCAGTTCTTC. The chain employs TRBV18 and TRBJ2-1, with TRBD2 identical over 13 bases. V lost 2 bases and J lost 8; bases outside the gene matches: 3. The CDR3 is made up of 15 amino acids. Germline CDR1 reads KGHSH; CDR2 reads LQKENI.

The rearrangement uses TRBV5-6 and TRBJ1-2; maybe TRBD1 (5 bases). V was cut by 2 bases and J by 10 bases, with 18 bases left in between. Germline V gene sequence: CDR1 SGHDT, CDR2 YYEEEE. The CDR3 extends over 14 amino acids. In DNA form, the CDR3 reads TGTGCCAGCAGCTTTGGTGGGTCTAGGGGACTCTACACCTTC. Protein product: CASSFGGSRGLYTF.

The chain couples TRBV28 to TRBJ2-3, with D maybe TRBD2 (5 bases). Per germline, CDR1 MDHEN and CDR2 SYDVKM. The CDR3 sequence is 14 residues long. Trimming pared 4 bases from V and 4 bases from J, leaving 12 bases between. CDR3 amino acids: CASSSGSRPDTQYF. For the CDR3, the DNA is TGTGCCAGCAGTTCGGGGTCCAGACCAGATACGCAGTATTTT.

About this clone: A read error may account for a junction end that differs from germline. J is TRBJ1-4 and V is TRBV7-9; D not certain. The length of the CDR3 is 17 residues. The germline V gene has CDR1 SEHNR and CDR2 FQNEAQ (reference sequence). This CDR3 is CSSSSLVGVATNEKLFF. The CDR3 DNA sequence: TGTTCCAGCAGCTCCTTGGTCGGGGTTGCAACTAATGAAAAACTGTTTTTT.

This sequence joins TRBV6-1 and TRBJ1-1; 10 bases map to TRBD1. CDR1 and CDR2 (germline): MNHNS, SASEGT. The CDR3 covers 15 residues. The V segment lost 5 bases and the J segment 5 bases; nucleotides outside the gene matches: 8. CDR3 in amino acids: CASSKTGGGYTEAFF. CDR3 coding DNA: TGTGCCAGCAGTAAGACAGGGGGCGGGTATACTGAAGCTTTCTTT.

A word on this clone: Other DNA sequences within the sample encode an identical CDR3. The gene calls are TRBV30 and TRBJ2-3; the D is unclear. Trimming cost V 2 bases and J 1 base, with 4 bases left between them. Germline V gene lookup returns CDR1 GTSNPN and CDR2 SVGIG (reference sequence). The CDR3 is 12 residues long. The DNA for the CDR3 is TGTGCCTGGAGTTCAGGCACAGATACGCAGTATTTT. Its translation is CAWSSGTDTQYF.

The chain joins TRBV6-6 to TRBJ1-5; TRBD1 aligns across 8 bases. The CDR3 contains 16 residues. V lost 6 bases, J lost 0 bases, and 7 bases stayed unmatched. CDR1 and CDR2 from the germline V gene are MNHNY and SVGAGI (reference sequence). CDR3 sequence reads: CASSPGQGGSNQPQHF. The CDR3 nucleotides read TGTGCCAGCAGCCCCGGACAGGGTGGTAGCAATCAGCCCCAGCATTTT.

The chain couples TRBV2 to TRBJ2-7; 9 bases are shared with TRBD2. V shed 1 base and J 4 bases; nucleotides not matched to a gene: 11. The V gene's germline CDR1 is SNHLY and CDR2 FYNNEI. The CDR3 length is 17 residues. The CDR3 reads CASSEGFALAGAYEQYF. The CDR3 nucleotides read TGTGCCAGCAGTGAAGGTTTTGCCTTAGCGGGAGCTTACGAGCAGTACTTC. Drawing the rest from reference TRBV2 and TRBJ2-7, the complete variable domain is EPEVTQTPSHQVTQMGQEVILRCVPISNHLYFYWYRQILGQKVEFLVSFYNNEISEKSEIFDDQFSVERPDGSNFTLKIRSTKLEDSAMYFCASSEGFALAGAYEQYFGPGTRLTVT.

The chain carries TRBV7-6 and TRBJ2-7, with D perhaps TRBD1 (6 bases). This CDR3 is built from 13 residues. Germline V gene data show CDR1 as SGHVS and CDR2 as FNYEAQ. V was cut by 3 bases and J by 3 bases, with 9 bases left in between. This CDR3 reads CASSLPGHYEQYF. The CDR3, as DNA: TGTGCCAGCAGCTTGCCGGGACACTACGAGCAGTACTTC.